The T cell receptor (beta chain) described here comes from a study of shared clonotypes between healthy human individuals. This clone was found a few times. CDR3 size: 16 residues. Germline CDR1 reads MNHNY; CDR2 reads SVGAGI (reference sequence). Trimming left V 4 bases short and J 6 bases short, with 21 bases between. Clones were sequenced by immunoSEQ multiplex PCR, and TCRdb holds only the in-frame ones, with some missing. Seen here are fewer than 1.4 million clones, around three quarters observed once, and the top ten hold roughly 0.65%. This sequence was found in a man aged 18 to 35 in good health. Some clones in this sample may be carry-over from other donors' samples. V is TRBV6-6 and J is TRBJ1-2; possibly TRBD1 for D (5 bases). Sequencing was carried out using memory CD4+ T cells from PBMCs. Subset reported: CD45RA-negative fraction. The chain's CDR3 is CASSSTRDGLLNGYTF. The CDR3 DNA follows: TGTGCCAGCAGTTCTACCCGGGACGGACTATTGAATGGCTACACCTTC.